Following are 27 T cell receptor beta chains from one sample sequenced in a study of blood T cell repertoires in COVID-19. Produced via immunoSEQ multiplex PCR; TCRdb's table is partial and in-frame only. This sample has some 62,000 clones, with under 80% found just once. Sequenced sample: peripheral blood. The receptors were sampled from a human donor in a cohort sampled during active COVID-19.

V usage is TRBV20-1 and J usage is TRBJ2-1; D not certain. The germline V gene encodes CDR1 DFQATT and CDR2 SNEGSKA (reference sequence). The V and J ends lost 6 bases and 7 bases respectively, with 10 bases between them. This CDR3 spans 11 amino acids. DNA for the CDR3: TGCAGTGCCACCTTCGGGAATGAGCAGTTCTTC. Translation: CSATFGNEQFF.

The rearrangement links TRBV29-1 to TRBJ2-5, with D possibly being TRBD2 (5 bases). The CDR3 is made up of 13 amino acids. Germline V gene sequence: CDR1 SQVTM, CDR2 ANQGSEA. Trimming took 6 bases from V and 3 from J, leaving 14 bases between them. In DNA, the CDR3 is TGCAGCGTGCCCGGAGCCGGGAAAGAGACCCAGTACTTC. Its translation is CSVPGAGKETQYF.

This CDR3 reads CASSSSWWVPTQEAHEQYF. CDR3 DNA: TGTGCCAGCAGCTCATCTTGGTGGGTTCCGACCCAAGAGGCTCACGAGCAGTACTTC. This chain joins TRBV5-6 and TRBJ2-7; unclear D gene. The germline gives CDR1 SGHDT, CDR2 YYEEEE. The CDR3 is 19 residues long. V was cut by 3 bases and J by 5 bases, with 30 bases left in between. Combining the CDR3 with reference TRBV5-6 and TRBJ2-7 gives the whole variable domain DAGVTQSPTHLIKTRGQQVTLRCSPKSGHDTVSWYQQALGQGPQFIFQYYEEEERQRGNFPDRFSGHQFPNYSSELNVNALLLGDSALYLCASSSSWWVPTQEAHEQYFGPGTRLTVT.

This clone came up a few times. This CDR3 reads CASSIVRGDGTADTQYF. The CDR3 DNA follows: TGTGCCAGTAGTATCGTCCGGGGGGATGGAACTGCAGATACGCAGTATTTT. This rearrangement joins TRBV19 to TRBJ2-3; 7 bases map to TRBD2. The CDR3 covers 17 residues. Trimming cost V 3 bases and J 4 bases; bases outside gene matches: 13. Germline assignment: CDR1 LNHDA and CDR2 SQIVND (reference sequence).

This chain connects TRBV30 to TRBJ2-5; D uncertain. In germline, CDR1 is GTSNPN, CDR2 SVGIG (reference sequence). V was cut by 3 bases and J by 4 bases, with 9 bases left in between. The CDR3 consists of 12 residues. The CDR3 DNA reads TGTGCCTGGAGAGAGCGACGAGAGACCCAGTACTTC. Protein product: CAWRERRETQYF.

The rearrangement uses TRBV28 and TRBJ2-5; 10 bases are a match to TRBD2. Germline CDR1 reads MDHEN; CDR2 reads SYDVKM. This CDR3 has 15 residues. The V segment lost 4 bases and the J segment 5 bases; nucleotides outside the gene matches: 7. In DNA form, the CDR3 reads TGTGCCAGCAGTTCACAGCGGGGGGGCCTGGAGACCCAGTACTTC. Protein: CASSSQRGGLETQYF.

The J gene is TRBJ2-7, the V gene TRBV11-2, with 8 bases fitting TRBD2. Germline V gives CDR1 SGHAT, CDR2 FQNNGV. CDR3 length equals 14 residues. The ends lost 5 bases at V and 1 base at J; junction bases unmatched: 4. CDR3 in DNA: TGTGCCAGCAGCCGGAGCGGGGGATCCTACGAGCAGTACTTC. Translating it yields CASSRSGGSYEQYF.

The CDR3 reads CASSVSRGTSNTGELFF. The DNA of the CDR3 is TGTGCCAGCAGCGTTTCGCGGGGGACCTCGAACACCGGGGAGCTGTTTTTT. J is TRBJ2-2 and V is TRBV9; TRBD2 matches 7 bases. Germline values: CDR1 SGDLS, CDR2 YYNGEE. The V segment lost 2 bases and the J segment 0 bases; nucleotides outside the gene matches: 7. This CDR3 spans 17 amino acids.

This clone has only a few counts. The chain recombines TRBV18 with TRBJ2-1; D might be TRBD1 (5 bases). CDR3 length equals 15 residues. Germline lookup yields CDR1 KGHSH and CDR2 LQKENI. The V and J ends lost 3 bases and 7 bases respectively, with 16 bases between them. CDR3 residues: CASSPQSGLRNEQFF. Written as DNA, the CDR3 is TGTGCCAGCTCACCTCAATCAGGGCTGCGGAATGAGCAGTTCTTC.

The V gene is TRBV9, the J gene TRBJ2-7; D is undetermined. The CDR3 length is 15 residues. Per the germline V gene, CDR1 is SGDLS and CDR2 is YYNGEE. The V end was cut by 2 bases, the J end by 3 bases, with 15 bases between. CDR3 sequence: CASSVSDGPHYEQYF. The CDR3 coding sequence is TGTGCCAGCAGCGTGAGCGACGGCCCCCACTACGAGCAGTACTTC.

The J gene is TRBJ2-7, the V gene TRBV2; a weak D match, TRBD2 (6 bases). V lost 3 bases and J lost 4, with 16 bases in between. The CDR3 runs 15 residues. Per germline, CDR1 SNHLY and CDR2 FYNNEI. The CDR3 DNA sequence: TGTGCCAGCAGTGACTCGCGGGATGGGGGATACGAGCAGTACTTC. It is translated as CASSDSRDGGYEQYF.

This chain links TRBV6-5 with TRBJ2-2; TRBD2 matches 8 bases. The CDR3 is made up of 15 amino acids. CDR1 is MNHEY, CDR2 SVGAGI, per germline. With V trimmed by 7 bases and J by 0 bases, 4 bases remained unmatched. CDR3 nucleotide sequence: TGTGCCAGCACAAGCGGGGGCGCGAACACCGGGGAGCTGTTTTTT. This translates into CASTSGGANTGELFF.

The rearrangement links TRBV4-1 to TRBJ1-4; possibly TRBD1 for D (5 bases). CDR1 is MGHRA and CDR2 is YSYEKL in the germline V gene. V lost 0 bases and J lost 0, with 14 bases in between. This CDR3 is 18 amino acids long. CDR3 amino acids: CASSQDRGGGATNEKLFF. The CDR3 bases are TGCGCCAGCAGCCAAGATCGCGGGGGGGGTGCAACTAATGAAAAACTGTTTTTT.

The rearrangement joins TRBV2 to TRBJ2-7; weak D call: TRBD2 (6 bases). Germline V gene data show CDR1 as SNHLY and CDR2 as FYNNEI. V was pared by 6 bases and J by 3 bases, with 18 bases between. This CDR3 spans 15 amino acids. The CDR3 nucleotides read TGTGCCAGCAGCCCCCCCGGGGGTTTAGTCTACGAGCAGTACTTC. Protein product: CASSPPGGLVYEQYF.

V usage is TRBV10-2 and J usage is TRBJ1-6, with 7 nucleotides matching TRBD1. Losses at the gene ends were 5 bases for V and 8 bases for J; bases not matched to a gene: 9. Germline V gives CDR1 WSHSY, CDR2 SAAADI. CDR3 length equals 15 residues. CDR3 amino acids: CASSYSTGFDSPLHF. DNA of the CDR3: TGCGCCAGCAGTTACTCGACAGGGTTTGATTCACCCCTCCACTTT.

The CDR3 nucleotides read TGTGCCAGCAGCGCGAACAGGGAGACGAACACCGGGGAGCTGTTTTTT. It encodes CASSANRETNTGELFF. This sequence joins TRBV11-1 and TRBJ2-2; maybe TRBD1 (6 bases). Germline values: CDR1 SGHAT, CDR2 FQDESV (reference sequence). The CDR3 spans 16 residues. Trimming pared 5 bases from V and 0 bases from J, leaving 13 bases between.

This clone was seen once. This chain connects TRBV9 to TRBJ2-5; 8 bases are a match to TRBD2. The V gene's germline CDR1 is SGDLS and CDR2 YYNGEE. V gave up 0 bases and J gave up 0 bases; unmatched junction bases: 7. The length of the CDR3 is 17 residues. CDR3 loop: CASSVATSGGHQETQYF. CDR3 sequence (DNA): TGTGCCAGCAGCGTAGCTACAAGCGGGGGACACCAAGAGACCCAGTACTTC.

The chain has TRBV9 and TRBJ2-1, with D possibly TRBD1 on 5 matching bases. This CDR3 contains 15 residues. Germline CDR1 is SGDLS and CDR2 is YYNGEE. Trimming took off 3 bases at V and 8 bases at J, with 18 bases between the two ends. Here the CDR3 reads CASSALDRGWDEQFF. The CDR3 DNA reads as TGTGCCAGCAGCGCTCTGGATAGGGGTTGGGATGAGCAGTTCTTC.

In this sample, this clone turned up many times. This sequence joins TRBV15 and TRBJ2-1; D is unclear. This CDR3 is 12 amino acids long. The V end was cut by 0 bases, the J end by 16 bases, with 13 bases between. CDR1 is LNHNV, CDR2 YYDKDF, per germline (reference sequence). The CDR3 DNA is TGTGCCACCAGCAGAGATGAAGCGCGGAGATTCTTC. Translation gives CATSRDEARRFF. Using reference TRBV15 and TRBJ2-1 for the parts outside the CDR3, the full variable domain is DAMVIQNPRYQVTQFGKPVTLSCSQTLNHNVMYWYQQKSSQAPKLLFHYYDKDFNNEADTPDNFQSRRPNTSFCFLDIRSPGLGDTAMYLCATSRDEARRFFGPGTRLTVL.

This clone was observed a single time. The rearrangement uses TRBV5-1 and TRBJ2-7; D is possibly TRBD1 (5 bases). CDR3 length: 13 amino acids. Germline loops: CDR1 SGHRS, CDR2 YFSETQ. V dropped 4 bases and J dropped 4 bases, with 12 bases sitting between them. CDR3 sequence reads: CASSNEGEYEQYF. In DNA form, the CDR3 reads TGCGCCAGCAGCAACGAAGGGGAATACGAGCAGTACTTC.

The chain has TRBV24-1 and TRBJ1-2; 8 bases are shared with TRBD1. Germline assignment: CDR1 KGHDR and CDR2 SFDVKD. The CDR3 is made up of 16 amino acids. The junction had 6 bases not matched to a gene; V was cut back by 3 bases and J by 1 base. CDR3 loop: CATSDPGTGFNYGYTF. The CDR3 DNA is TGTGCCACCAGTGATCCCGGGACAGGATTTAACTATGGCTACACCTTC.

The chain is built from TRBV5-4 and TRBJ2-7; D call uncertain. The V end lost 1 base, the J end lost 6 bases, and 14 bases lay between the germline ends. The CDR3 runs to 14 residues. In germline, CDR1 is SGHNT, CDR2 YYREEE (reference sequence). CDR3 sequence reads: CASSLWSGSGEQYF. The CDR3 bases are TGTGCCAGCAGCTTGTGGTCAGGATCCGGCGAGCAGTACTTC.

The chain has TRBV5-4 and TRBJ1-2, with TRBD1 identical over 9 bases. V was pared by 4 bases and J by 7 bases, with 8 bases of the junction left unmatched. The CDR3 runs to 14 residues. The V gene's germline CDR1 is SGHNT and CDR2 YYREEE (reference sequence). For the CDR3, the DNA is TGTGCCAGCAGCCAACCAGGGACAGGGACTGGCTACACCTTC. This sequence encodes CASSQPGTGTGYTF.

The chain employs TRBV24-1 and TRBJ1-5, with D possibly being TRBD1 (5 bases). Trimming left V 9 bases short and J 7 bases short, with 12 bases between. The CDR3 has 12 amino acids. Germline values: CDR1 KGHDR, CDR2 SFDVKD. DNA of the CDR3: TGTGCCACCGGGACTGTGAGGCAGCCCCAGCATTTT. Translating gives CATGTVRQPQHF.

This clone has a handful of counts. The chain combines TRBV18 with TRBJ2-7; D possibly matches TRBD1 or TRBD2 (6 bases each). CDR3 length: 13 residues. The germline V and J ends were trimmed by 9 bases and 4 bases, with 16 bases remaining between them. Germline V lookup: CDR1 KGHSH, CDR2 LQKENI. The CDR3 here is CASSGDFRYEQYF. The CDR3 DNA reads TGTGCCAGTTCAGGGGACTTTCGTTACGAGCAGTACTTC.

V and J are TRBV5-6 and TRBJ2-3; 9 nucleotides align to TRBD2. V trimming: 4 bases; J trimming: 2 bases; junction bases outside the gene matches: 11. CDR3 size: 17 residues. CDR1 and CDR2 (germline): SGHDT, YYEEEE. The CDR3: CASSPGPTSGATDTQYF. CDR3 DNA sequence: TGTGCCAGCAGCCCCGGGCCGACTAGCGGCGCCACAGATACGCAGTATTTT.

This CDR3 is CASSLSVRGSDTQYF. CDR3 nucleotides: TGTGCCAGCAGCTTATCGGTCAGGGGTTCAGATACGCAGTATTTT. The chain joins TRBV7-6 to TRBJ2-3, with D possibly TRBD1 on 6 matching bases. The germline CDR1 and CDR2 sequences are SGHVS and FNYEAQ. This CDR3 is 15 amino acids long. Trimming cost V 2 bases and J 4 bases, with 13 bases left between them.